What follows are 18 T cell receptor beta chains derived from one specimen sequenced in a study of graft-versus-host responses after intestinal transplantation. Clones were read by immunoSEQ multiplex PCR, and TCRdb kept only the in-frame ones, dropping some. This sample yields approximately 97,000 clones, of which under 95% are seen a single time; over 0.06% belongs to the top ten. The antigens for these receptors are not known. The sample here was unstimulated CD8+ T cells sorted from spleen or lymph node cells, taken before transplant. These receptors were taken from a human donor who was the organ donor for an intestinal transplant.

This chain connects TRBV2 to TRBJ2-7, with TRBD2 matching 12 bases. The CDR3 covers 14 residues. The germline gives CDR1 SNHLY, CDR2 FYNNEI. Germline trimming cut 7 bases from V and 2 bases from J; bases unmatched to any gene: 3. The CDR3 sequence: CASIWTSGTYEQYF. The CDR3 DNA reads TGTGCCAGCATCTGGACTAGCGGGACCTACGAGCAGTACTTC. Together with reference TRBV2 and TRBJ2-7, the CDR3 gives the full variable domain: EPEVTQTPSHQVTQMGQEVILRCVPISNHLYFYWYRQILGQKVEFLVSFYNNEISEKSEIFDDQFSVERPDGSNFTLKIRSTKLEDSAMYFCASIWTSGTYEQYFGPGTRLTVT.

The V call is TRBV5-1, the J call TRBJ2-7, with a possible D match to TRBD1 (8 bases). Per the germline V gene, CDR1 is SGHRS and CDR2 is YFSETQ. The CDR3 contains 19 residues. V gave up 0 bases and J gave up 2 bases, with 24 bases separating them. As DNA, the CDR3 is TGCGCCAGCAGCTTGGATACAAACAGGGGGGGTTGCTGTCCCTACGAGCAGTACTTC. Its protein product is CASSLDTNRGGCCPYEQYF.

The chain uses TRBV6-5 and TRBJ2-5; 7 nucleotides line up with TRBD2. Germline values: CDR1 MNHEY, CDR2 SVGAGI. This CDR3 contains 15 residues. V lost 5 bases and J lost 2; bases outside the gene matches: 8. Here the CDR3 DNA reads TGTGCCAGCAGTCCTGGCGGGGGAGTACAAGAGACCCAGTACTTC. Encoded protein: CASSPGGGVQETQYF.

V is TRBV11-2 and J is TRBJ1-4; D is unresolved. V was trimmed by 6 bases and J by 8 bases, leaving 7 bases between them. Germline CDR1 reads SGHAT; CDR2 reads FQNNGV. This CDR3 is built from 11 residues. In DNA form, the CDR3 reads TGTGCCAGCAGTCTATCGGAAAAACTGTTTTTT. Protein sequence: CASSLSEKLFF.

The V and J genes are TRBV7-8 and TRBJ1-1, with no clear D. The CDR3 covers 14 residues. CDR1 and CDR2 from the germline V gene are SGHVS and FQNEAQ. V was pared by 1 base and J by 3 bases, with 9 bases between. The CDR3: CASSLEPGDTEAFF. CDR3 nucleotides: TGTGCCAGCAGCTTAGAGCCGGGAGACACTGAAGCTTTCTTT.

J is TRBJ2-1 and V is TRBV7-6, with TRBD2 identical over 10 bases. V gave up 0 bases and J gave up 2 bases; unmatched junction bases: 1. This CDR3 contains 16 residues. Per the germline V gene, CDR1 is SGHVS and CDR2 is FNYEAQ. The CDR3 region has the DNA TGTGCCAGCAGCTTAGCTGGGACTAGCGCCTACAATGAGCAGTTCTTC. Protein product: CASSLAGTSAYNEQFF.

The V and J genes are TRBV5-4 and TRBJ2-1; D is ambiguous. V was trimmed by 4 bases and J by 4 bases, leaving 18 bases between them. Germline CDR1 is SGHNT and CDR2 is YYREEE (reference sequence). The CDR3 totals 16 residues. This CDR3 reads CASSRDGIAVYNEQFF. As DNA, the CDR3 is TGTGCCAGCAGCCGCGACGGTATTGCGGTGTACAATGAGCAGTTCTTC.

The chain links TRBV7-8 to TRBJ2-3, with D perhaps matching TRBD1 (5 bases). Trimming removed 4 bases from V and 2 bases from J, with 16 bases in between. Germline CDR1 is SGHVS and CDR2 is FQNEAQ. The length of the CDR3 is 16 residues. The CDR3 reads CASSSRGLFFTDTQYF. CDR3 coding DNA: TGTGCCAGCAGCTCAAGGGGCCTTTTTTTCACAGATACGCAGTATTTT.

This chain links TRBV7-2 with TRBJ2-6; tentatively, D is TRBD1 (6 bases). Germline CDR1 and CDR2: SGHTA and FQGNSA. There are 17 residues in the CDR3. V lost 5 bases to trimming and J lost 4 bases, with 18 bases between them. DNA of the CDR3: TGTGCCAGCAGCCCAAACAGGGTATTGCTGGGGGCCAACGTCCTGACTTTC. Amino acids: CASSPNRVLLGANVLTF.

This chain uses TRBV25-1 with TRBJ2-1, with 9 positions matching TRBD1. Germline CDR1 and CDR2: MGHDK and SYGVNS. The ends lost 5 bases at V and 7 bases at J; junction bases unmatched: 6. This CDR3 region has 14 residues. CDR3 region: CASSLQGAWNEQFF. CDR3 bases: TGTGCCAGCAGTCTACAGGGGGCTTGGAATGAGCAGTTCTTC.

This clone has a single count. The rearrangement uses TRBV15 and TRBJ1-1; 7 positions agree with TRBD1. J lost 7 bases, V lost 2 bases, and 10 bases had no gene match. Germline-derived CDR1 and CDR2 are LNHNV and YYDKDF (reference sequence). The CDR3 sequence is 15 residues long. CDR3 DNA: TGTGCCACCAGCAGACTTGCCACAGGGGAGGATGAAGCTTTCTTT. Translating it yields CATSRLATGEDEAFF. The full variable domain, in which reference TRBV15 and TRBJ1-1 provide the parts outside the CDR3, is DAMVIQNPRYQVTQFGKPVTLSCSQTLNHNVMYWYQQKSSQAPKLLFHYYDKDFNNEADTPDNFQSRRPNTSFCFLDIRSPGLGDTAMYLCATSRLATGEDEAFFGQGTRLTVV.

The CDR3 DNA reads TGTGCCAGCAGTTTAGGGGGACTAGCGGGAGCGGGAAATGAGCAGTTCTTC. The encoded protein is CASSLGGLAGAGNEQFF. The chain has TRBV28 and TRBJ2-1, with 14 bases identical to TRBD2. The CDR3 spans 17 residues. The junction had 7 bases not matched to a gene; V was cut back by 2 bases and J by 7 bases. Germline-derived CDR1 and CDR2 are MDHEN and SYDVKM.

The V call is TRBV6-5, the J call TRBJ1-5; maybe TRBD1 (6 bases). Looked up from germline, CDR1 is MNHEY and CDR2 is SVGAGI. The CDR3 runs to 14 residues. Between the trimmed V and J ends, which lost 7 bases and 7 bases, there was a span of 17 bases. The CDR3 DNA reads TGTGCCAGCACCGTAAAACAGGGTTACCAGCCCCAGCATTTT. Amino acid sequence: CASTVKQGYQPQHF.

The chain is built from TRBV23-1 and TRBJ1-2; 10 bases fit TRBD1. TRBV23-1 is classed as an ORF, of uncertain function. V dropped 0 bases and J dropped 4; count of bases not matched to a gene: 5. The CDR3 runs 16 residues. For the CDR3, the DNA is TGCGCCAGCAGTCAATCAACGGGACAGGGGTCCTATGGCTACACCTTC. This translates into CASSQSTGQGSYGYTF.

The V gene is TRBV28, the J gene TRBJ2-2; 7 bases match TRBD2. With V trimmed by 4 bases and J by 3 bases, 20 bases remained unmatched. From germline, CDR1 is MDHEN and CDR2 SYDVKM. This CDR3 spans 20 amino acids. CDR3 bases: TGTGCCAGCAGTTCTCCCAATTGGGAGGGAACGATAGACGACACCGGGGAGCTGTTTTTT. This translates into CASSSPNWEGTIDDTGELFF. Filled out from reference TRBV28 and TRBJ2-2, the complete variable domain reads DVKVTQSSRYLVKRTGEKVFLECVQDMDHENMFWYRQDPGLGLRLIYFSYDVKMKEKGDIPEGYSVSREKKERFSLILESASTNQTSMYLCASSSPNWEGTIDDTGELFFGEGSRLTVL.

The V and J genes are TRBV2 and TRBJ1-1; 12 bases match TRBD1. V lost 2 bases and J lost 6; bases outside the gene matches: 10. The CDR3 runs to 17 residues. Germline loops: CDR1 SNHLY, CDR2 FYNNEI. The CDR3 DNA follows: TGTGCCAGCAGTGAATGGGTTGGGACAGGGGGCGAATCTGAAGCTTTCTTT. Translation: CASSEWVGTGGESEAFF. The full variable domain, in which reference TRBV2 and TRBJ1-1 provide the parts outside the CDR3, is EPEVTQTPSHQVTQMGQEVILRCVPISNHLYFYWYRQILGQKVEFLVSFYNNEISEKSEIFDDQFSVERPDGSNFTLKIRSTKLEDSAMYFCASSEWVGTGGESEAFFGQGTRLTVV.

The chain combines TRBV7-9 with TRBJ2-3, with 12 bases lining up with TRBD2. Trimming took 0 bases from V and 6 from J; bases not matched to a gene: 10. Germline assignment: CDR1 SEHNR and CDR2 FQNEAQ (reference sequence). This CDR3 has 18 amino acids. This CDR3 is CASSLALRLAGEPDTQYF. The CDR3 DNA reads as TGTGCCAGCAGCTTAGCTTTAAGACTAGCGGGAGAACCCGATACGCAGTATTTT.

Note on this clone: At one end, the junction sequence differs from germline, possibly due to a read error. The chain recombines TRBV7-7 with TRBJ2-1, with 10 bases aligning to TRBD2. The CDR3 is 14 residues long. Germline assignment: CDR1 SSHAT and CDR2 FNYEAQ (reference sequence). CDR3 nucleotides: TGTGCTAGCAGCTTAGCGGGGGGCTACAATGAGCAGTTCTTC. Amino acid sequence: CASSLAGGYNEQFF.